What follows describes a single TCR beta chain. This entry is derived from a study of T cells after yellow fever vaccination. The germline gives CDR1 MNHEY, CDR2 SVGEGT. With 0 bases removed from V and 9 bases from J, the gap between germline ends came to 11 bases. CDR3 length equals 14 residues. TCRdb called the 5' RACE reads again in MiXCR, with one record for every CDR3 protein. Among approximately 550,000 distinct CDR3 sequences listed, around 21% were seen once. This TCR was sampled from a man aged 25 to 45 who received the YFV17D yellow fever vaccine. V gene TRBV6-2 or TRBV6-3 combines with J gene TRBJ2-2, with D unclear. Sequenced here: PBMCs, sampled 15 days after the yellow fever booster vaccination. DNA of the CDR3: TGTGCCAGCAGTTACTCGAACCCAGCCCGGGAGCTGTTTTTT. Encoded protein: CASSYSNPARELFF.